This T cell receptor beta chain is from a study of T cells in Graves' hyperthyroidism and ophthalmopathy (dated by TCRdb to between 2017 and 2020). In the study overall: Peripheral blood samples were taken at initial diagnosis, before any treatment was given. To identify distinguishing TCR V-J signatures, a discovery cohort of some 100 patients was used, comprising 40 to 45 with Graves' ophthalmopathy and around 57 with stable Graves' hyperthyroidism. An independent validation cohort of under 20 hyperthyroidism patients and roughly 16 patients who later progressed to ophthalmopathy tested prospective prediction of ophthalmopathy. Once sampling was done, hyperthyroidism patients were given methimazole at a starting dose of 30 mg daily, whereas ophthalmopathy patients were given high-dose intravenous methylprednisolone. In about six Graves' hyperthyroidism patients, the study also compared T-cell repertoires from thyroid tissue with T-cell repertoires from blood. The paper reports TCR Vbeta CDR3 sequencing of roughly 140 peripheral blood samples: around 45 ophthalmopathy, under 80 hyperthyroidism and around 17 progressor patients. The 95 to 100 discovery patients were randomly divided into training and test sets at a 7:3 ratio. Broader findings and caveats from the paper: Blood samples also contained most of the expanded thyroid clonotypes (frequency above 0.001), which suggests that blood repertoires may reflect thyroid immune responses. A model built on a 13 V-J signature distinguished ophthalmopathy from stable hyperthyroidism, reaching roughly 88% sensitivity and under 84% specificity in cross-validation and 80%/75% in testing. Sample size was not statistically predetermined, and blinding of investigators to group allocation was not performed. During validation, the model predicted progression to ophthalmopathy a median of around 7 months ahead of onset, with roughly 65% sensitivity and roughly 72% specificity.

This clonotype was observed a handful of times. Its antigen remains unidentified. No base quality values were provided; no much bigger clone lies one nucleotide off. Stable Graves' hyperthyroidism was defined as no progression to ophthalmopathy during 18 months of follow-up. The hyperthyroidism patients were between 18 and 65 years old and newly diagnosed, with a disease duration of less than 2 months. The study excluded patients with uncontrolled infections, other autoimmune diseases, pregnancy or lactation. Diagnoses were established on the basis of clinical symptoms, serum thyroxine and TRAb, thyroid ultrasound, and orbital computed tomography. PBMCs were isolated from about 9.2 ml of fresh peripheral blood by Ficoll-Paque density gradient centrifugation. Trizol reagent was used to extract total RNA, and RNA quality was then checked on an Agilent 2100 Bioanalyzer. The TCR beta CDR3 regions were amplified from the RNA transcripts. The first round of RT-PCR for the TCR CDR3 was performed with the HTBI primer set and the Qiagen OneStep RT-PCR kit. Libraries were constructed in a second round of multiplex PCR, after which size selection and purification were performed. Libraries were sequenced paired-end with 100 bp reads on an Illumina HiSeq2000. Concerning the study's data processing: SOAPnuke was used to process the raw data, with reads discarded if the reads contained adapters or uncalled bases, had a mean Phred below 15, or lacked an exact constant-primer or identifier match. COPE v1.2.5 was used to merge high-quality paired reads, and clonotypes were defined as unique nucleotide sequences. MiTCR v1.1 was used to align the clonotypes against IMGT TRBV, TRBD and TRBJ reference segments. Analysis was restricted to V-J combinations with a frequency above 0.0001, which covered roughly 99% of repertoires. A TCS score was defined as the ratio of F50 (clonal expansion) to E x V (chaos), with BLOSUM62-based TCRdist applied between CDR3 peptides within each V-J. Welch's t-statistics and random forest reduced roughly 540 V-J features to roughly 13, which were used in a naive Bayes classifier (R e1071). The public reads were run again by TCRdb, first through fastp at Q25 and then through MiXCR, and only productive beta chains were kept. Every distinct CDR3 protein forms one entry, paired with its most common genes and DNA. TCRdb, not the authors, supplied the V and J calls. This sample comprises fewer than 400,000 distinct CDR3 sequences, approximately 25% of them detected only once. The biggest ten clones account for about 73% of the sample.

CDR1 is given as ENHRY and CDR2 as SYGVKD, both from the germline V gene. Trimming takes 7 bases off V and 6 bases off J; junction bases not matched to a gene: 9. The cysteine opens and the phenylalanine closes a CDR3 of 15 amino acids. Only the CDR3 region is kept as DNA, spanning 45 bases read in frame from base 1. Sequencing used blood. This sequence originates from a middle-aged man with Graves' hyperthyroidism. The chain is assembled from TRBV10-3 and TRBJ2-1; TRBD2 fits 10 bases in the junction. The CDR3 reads CAITSAGGPVNEQFF. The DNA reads TGTGCCATCACCTCAGCGGGAGGGCCGGTCAATGAGCAGTTCTTC.